These 24 T cell receptor beta chains originate from one sample sequenced in a study of T cell responses to AZD1222 COVID-19 vaccine. Sequenced by immunoSEQ multiplex PCR; TCRdb stores in-frame clones only, minus some. The sample includes 150,000 to 200,000 clones, roughly nine tenths seen only once; the top ten take approximately 1.6%. This specimen was peripheral blood, taken on day 0 of AZD1222 vaccination. These receptors were taken from an adult in good health.

This rearrangement joins TRBV19 to TRBJ1-4; a possible D gene is TRBD1 (5 bases). The CDR3 is 15 residues long. Germline-derived CDR1 and CDR2 are LNHDA and SQIVND (reference sequence). V was shortened by 5 bases and J by 3 bases, with 13 bases between the two germline ends. CDR3 loop: CASSHGRGANEKLFF. CDR3 coding DNA: TGTGCCAGTAGTCACGGGAGAGGGGCTAATGAAAAACTGTTTTTT.

V and J are TRBV11-2 and TRBJ2-1; a weak D match, TRBD2 (5 bases). The CDR3 is 15 amino acids. The ends were cut back, 0 bases at V and 8 bases at J, with 14 bases in the middle. The germline V gene has CDR1 SGHAT and CDR2 FQNNGV. The CDR3 sequence: CASSLDWEPVHEQFF. CDR3 nucleotides: TGTGCCAGCAGCTTAGATTGGGAGCCCGTGCATGAGCAGTTCTTC.

A word on this clone: The sample contains more than one DNA sequence encoding this CDR3. The chain recombines TRBV6-5 with TRBJ1-5, with TRBD1 identical over 7 bases. The V gene's germline CDR1 is MNHEY and CDR2 SVGAGI. The V gene end was trimmed by 6 bases and the J gene end by 6 bases; junction bases not matched to a gene: 2. The CDR3 contains 12 residues. The CDR3 nucleotides read TGTGCCAGCAGGACAGGGACTCAGCCCCAGCATTTT. Amino acids: CASRTGTQPQHF.

The chain is built from TRBV19 and TRBJ2-1; D is ambiguous. CDR1 is LNHDA and CDR2 is SQIVND in the germline V gene (reference sequence). Trimming removed 5 bases from V and 6 bases from J, with 11 bases in between. CDR3 size: 13 residues. CDR3 residues: CASSLIVGNEQFF. The CDR3 bases are TGTGCCAGTAGTCTTATAGTGGGCAATGAGCAGTTCTTC.

V usage is TRBV4-3 and J usage is TRBJ2-1, with a tentative D call TRBD1 (7 bases). Germline V lookup: CDR1 LGHNA, CDR2 YSLEER. The CDR3 spans 15 residues. Trimming removed 3 bases at V and 6 bases at J, with 15 bases between. DNA for the CDR3: TGCGCCAGCAGCCAGCCCAGGGGGACTTTCAATGAGCAGTTCTTC. It translates to CASSQPRGTFNEQFF.

The J gene is TRBJ2-2, the V gene TRBV13; D is perhaps TRBD1 or TRBD2 (6 bases each). The CDR3 loop spans 15 amino acids. Germline CDR1 and CDR2: PRHDT and FYEKMQ (reference sequence). Trimming took 3 bases from V and 1 from J, leaving 9 bases between them. The chain's CDR3 is CASSLEGVNTGELFF. CDR3 sequence (DNA): TGTGCCAGCAGCTTGGAGGGGGTGAACACCGGGGAGCTGTTTTTT.

V gene TRBV28 combines with J gene TRBJ1-3; D is unclear. The CDR3 covers 14 residues. The V gene lost 5 bases and the J gene lost 2 bases, with 10 bases spanning the gap. Germline CDR1 MDHEN, CDR2 SYDVKM. CDR3 coding DNA: TGTGCCAGCAGTCTCGGCGGTACTGGAAACACCATATATTTT. It encodes CASSLGGTGNTIYF.

The chain joins TRBV5-1 to TRBJ2-1, with a weak D call TRBD1 (5 bases). The CDR3 is 13 amino acids. V was trimmed by 0 bases and J by 9 bases, leaving 10 bases between them. Germline V lookup: CDR1 SGHRS, CDR2 YFSETQ. CDR3 residues: CASSLVSGLEQFF. Written as DNA, the CDR3 is TGCGCCAGCAGCTTGGTATCAGGGCTTGAGCAGTTCTTC. Full variable domain (rest looked up from reference TRBV5-1 and TRBJ2-1): KAGVTQTPRYLIKTRGQQVTLSCSPISGHRSVSWYQQTPGQGLQFLFEYFSETQRNKGNFPGRFSGRQFSNSRSEMNVSTLELGDSALYLCASSLVSGLEQFFGPGTRLTVL.

This chain joins TRBV6-1 and TRBJ2-1; 8 nucleotides line up with TRBD1. The CDR3 totals 16 residues. Losses at the gene ends were 3 bases for V and 1 base for J; bases not matched to a gene: 5. The V gene's germline CDR1 is MNHNS and CDR2 SASEGT. CDR3 nucleotide sequence: TGTGCCAGCAGTGAGAAAGACAGGGGATCCTACAATGAGCAGTTCTTC. This translates into CASSEKDRGSYNEQFF.

The J gene is TRBJ2-1, the V gene TRBV20-1; D call uncertain. Trimming left V 3 bases short and J 5 bases short, with 17 bases between. CDR1 DFQATT and CDR2 SNEGSKA come from the germline V gene (reference sequence). The CDR3 totals 15 residues. CDR3 in amino acids: CSASPAVLSNNEQFF. As DNA, the CDR3 is TGCAGTGCTAGTCCCGCGGTGCTTTCGAACAATGAGCAGTTCTTC.

This chain links TRBV12-3 or TRBV12-4 with TRBJ2-2; TRBD2 is a possible D gene (5 bases). The CDR3 covers 12 residues. Trimming took off 6 bases at V and 6 bases at J, with 8 bases between the two ends. The DNA of the CDR3 is TGTGCCAGCAGGGTGGAGGCCGGGGAGCTGTTTTTT. Its translation is CASRVEAGELFF.

The V call is TRBV7-8, the J call TRBJ1-1; possible D gene TRBD1, 6 bases. The CDR3 is 15 amino acids. Germline CDR1 SGHVS, CDR2 FQNEAQ. Trimming took 5 bases from V and 5 from J, leaving 18 bases between them. The CDR3 DNA reads TGTGCCAGCAGCCCCTCGGGGGGCGGAAGGACTGAAGCTTTCTTT. This encodes CASSPSGGGRTEAFF.

The J gene is TRBJ1-4, the V gene TRBV5-1, with 10 bases fitting TRBD1. This CDR3 has 17 residues. V shed 5 bases, J shed 7 bases, and the junction held 14 bases outside the gene matches. Germline CDR1 SGHRS, CDR2 YFSETQ. The CDR3 sequence: CASRNTDRDRGGEKLFF. Written as DNA, the CDR3 is TGCGCCAGCAGAAACACTGACCGGGACAGGGGAGGTGAAAAACTGTTTTTT.

The rearrangement links TRBV7-2 to TRBJ1-3; TRBD1 might be the D (6 bases). The CDR3 runs to 15 residues. Between the trimmed V and J ends, which lost 3 bases and 2 bases, there was a span of 11 bases. Looked up from germline, CDR1 is SGHTA and CDR2 is FQGNSA. CDR3 sequence: CASSFTGHTGNTIYF. Here the CDR3 DNA reads TGTGCCAGCAGCTTTACAGGGCACACTGGAAACACCATATATTTT. Together with reference TRBV7-2 and TRBJ1-3, the CDR3 gives the full variable domain: GAGVSQSPSNKVTEKGKDVELRCDPISGHTALYWYRQSLGQGLEFLIYFQGNSAPDKSGLPSDRFSAERTGGSVSTLTIQRTQQEDSAVYLCASSFTGHTGNTIYFGEGSWLTVV.

V and J are TRBV5-1 and TRBJ1-4; D perhaps matches TRBD1 (6 bases). The germline gives CDR1 SGHRS, CDR2 YFSETQ. This CDR3 is built from 15 residues. With 0 bases removed from V and 7 bases from J, the gap between germline ends came to 13 bases. CDR3 loop: CASSLEGGRGEKLFF. Written as DNA, the CDR3 is TGCGCCAGCAGCTTGGAAGGGGGGAGAGGTGAAAAACTGTTTTTT.

This chain uses TRBV19 with TRBJ1-5; D is possibly TRBD1 (5 bases). Germline loops: CDR1 LNHDA, CDR2 SQIVND (reference sequence). V dropped 5 bases and J dropped 4 bases, with 15 bases sitting between them. The CDR3 runs 15 residues. CDR3 DNA sequence: TGTGCCAGTAGTGGGGACGGAGGTCCTAATCAGCCCCAGCATTTT. Translated, it gives CASSGDGGPNQPQHF.

This clone has only a few counts. CDR3: CASSTGAEATQYF. CDR3 DNA sequence: TGTGCCAGCAGCACGGGGGCGGAGGCGACCCAGTACTTC. This chain uses TRBV9 with TRBJ2-5; D assignment may be TRBD1 or TRBD2 (6 bases each). In germline, CDR1 is SGDLS, CDR2 YYNGEE. Trimming took 4 bases from V and 7 from J, leaving 14 bases between them. The CDR3 loop spans 13 amino acids.

The rearrangement joins TRBV5-1 to TRBJ2-3; D gene ambiguous. Trimming left V 1 base short and J 4 bases short, with 13 bases between. The CDR3 spans 15 residues. The germline gives CDR1 SGHRS, CDR2 YFSETQ. CDR3 sequence (DNA): TGCGCCAGCAGCTTGAGTGGAGAGGCGGCAGATACGCAGTATTTT. This sequence encodes CASSLSGEAADTQYF. The full variable domain, rest sourced from reference TRBV5-1 and TRBJ2-3, is KAGVTQTPRYLIKTRGQQVTLSCSPISGHRSVSWYQQTPGQGLQFLFEYFSETQRNKGNFPGRFSGRQFSNSRSEMNVSTLELGDSALYLCASSLSGEAADTQYFGPGTRLTVL.

V is TRBV5-4 and J is TRBJ1-1; no reliable D call. CDR1 is SGHNT, CDR2 YYREEE, per germline (reference sequence). The V end lost 0 bases, the J end lost 0 bases, and 3 bases lay between the germline ends. CDR3 length equals 13 residues. CDR3 residues: CASSLEVNTEAFF. CDR3 nucleotide sequence: TGTGCCAGCAGCTTGGAGGTGAACACTGAAGCTTTCTTT.

This chain joins TRBV5-6 and TRBJ2-1; 8 bases map to TRBD1. Per germline, CDR1 SGHDT and CDR2 YYEEEE. The CDR3 covers 15 residues. Trimming at V came to 1 base and at J to 4 bases, leaving 4 bases not matched to a gene. CDR3 loop: CASSLLGQEYNEQFF. CDR3 bases: TGTGCCAGCAGCTTGTTGGGACAGGAATACAATGAGCAGTTCTTC. Supplemented by reference TRBV5-6 and TRBJ2-1, the full variable domain reads DAGVTQSPTHLIKTRGQQVTLRCSPKSGHDTVSWYQQALGQGPQFIFQYYEEEERQRGNFPDRFSGHQFPNYSSELNVNALLLGDSALYLCASSLLGQEYNEQFFGPGTRLTVL.

This chain connects TRBV28 to TRBJ1-2, with 7 nucleotides matching TRBD1. CDR1 MDHEN and CDR2 SYDVKM come from the germline V gene. This CDR3 comprises 15 residues. V shed 6 bases and J 4 bases; nucleotides not matched to a gene: 11. The CDR3 nucleotides read TGTGCCAGCAGCCTGACAGGGTTGTTTGGCTATGGCTACACCTTC. Residues: CASSLTGLFGYGYTF.

This clone appeared a few times. The chain combines TRBV6-2 or TRBV6-3 with TRBJ2-3; D is unclear. Germline values: CDR1 MNHEY, CDR2 SVGEGT. This CDR3 is 16 amino acids long. V was trimmed by 4 bases and J by 0 bases, leaving 14 bases between them. CDR3 amino acids: CASSLGQRTSTDTQYF. The CDR3 nucleotides read TGTGCCAGCAGTTTGGGTCAGCGAACTAGCACAGATACGCAGTATTTT.

The CDR3 is CASKNDVATNEKLFF. The CDR3 DNA sequence: TGTGCCAGCAAGAATGATGTTGCAACTAATGAAAAACTGTTTTTT. The chain is built from TRBV2 and TRBJ1-4; D remains ambiguous. CDR3 length: 15 residues. Trimming cost V 7 bases and J 0 bases, with 12 bases left between them. Germline loops: CDR1 SNHLY, CDR2 FYNNEI. The entire variable domain, with the rest obtained from reference TRBV2 and TRBJ1-4, is as follows: EPEVTQTPSHQVTQMGQEVILRCVPISNHLYFYWYRQILGQKVEFLVSFYNNEISEKSEIFDDQFSVERPDGSNFTLKIRSTKLEDSAMYFCASKNDVATNEKLFFGSGTQLSVL.

This chain links TRBV2 with TRBJ1-3; no reliable D call. Germline CDR1 is SNHLY and CDR2 is FYNNEI. The CDR3 loop spans 12 amino acids. V shed 4 bases and J shed 4 bases, with 5 bases lying between them. Here the CDR3 DNA reads TGTGCCAGCAGTGGGGAGGGAAACACCATATATTTT. Amino acids: CASSGEGNTIYF.